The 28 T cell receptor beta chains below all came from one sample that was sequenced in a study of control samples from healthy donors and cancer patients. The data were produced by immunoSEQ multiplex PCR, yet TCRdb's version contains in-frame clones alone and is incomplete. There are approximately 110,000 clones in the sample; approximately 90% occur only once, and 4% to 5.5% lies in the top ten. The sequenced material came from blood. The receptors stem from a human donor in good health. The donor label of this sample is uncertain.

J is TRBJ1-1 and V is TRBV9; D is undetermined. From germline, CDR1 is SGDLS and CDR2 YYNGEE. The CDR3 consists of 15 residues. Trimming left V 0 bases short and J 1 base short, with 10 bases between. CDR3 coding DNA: TGTGCCAGCAGCGTAGGTTCGGGGTCGAACACTGAAGCTTTCTTT. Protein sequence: CASSVGSGSNTEAFF.

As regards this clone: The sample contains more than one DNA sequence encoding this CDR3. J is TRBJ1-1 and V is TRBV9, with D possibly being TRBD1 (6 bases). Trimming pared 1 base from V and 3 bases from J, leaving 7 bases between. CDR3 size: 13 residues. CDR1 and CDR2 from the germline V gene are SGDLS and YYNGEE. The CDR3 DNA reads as TGTGCCAGCAGCGTAAGGGGGGACACTGAAGCTTTCTTT. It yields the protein CASSVRGDTEAFF.

The chain's CDR3 is CASFGSGHVRGNTIYF. CDR3 nucleotides: TGTGCCAGCTTTGGATCGGGACATGTGAGAGGAAACACCATATATTTT. V is TRBV6-6 and J is TRBJ1-3; D possibly corresponds to TRBD1 (6 bases). The V gene's germline CDR1 is MNHNY and CDR2 SVGAGI (reference sequence). V was trimmed by 8 bases and J by 4 bases, leaving 21 bases between them. The CDR3 has 16 residues.

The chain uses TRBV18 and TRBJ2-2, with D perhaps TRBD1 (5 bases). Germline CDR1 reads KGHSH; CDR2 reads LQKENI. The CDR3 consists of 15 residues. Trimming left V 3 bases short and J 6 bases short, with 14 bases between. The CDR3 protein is CASSPSGQGAGELFF. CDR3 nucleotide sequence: TGTGCCAGCTCACCTTCCGGACAAGGGGCCGGGGAGCTGTTTTTT. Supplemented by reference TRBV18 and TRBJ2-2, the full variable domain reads NAGVMQNPRHLVRRRGQEARLRCSPMKGHSHVYWYRQLPEEGLKFMVYLQKENIIDESGMPKERFSAEFPKEGPSILRIQQVVRGDSAAYFCASSPSGQGAGELFFGEGSRLTVL.

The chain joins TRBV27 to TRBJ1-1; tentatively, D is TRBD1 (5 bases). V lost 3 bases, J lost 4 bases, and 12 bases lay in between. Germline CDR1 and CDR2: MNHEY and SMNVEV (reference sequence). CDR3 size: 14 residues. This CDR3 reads CASSLRGFGTEAFF. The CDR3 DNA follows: TGTGCCAGCAGTTTGCGGGGGTTCGGCACTGAAGCTTTCTTT.

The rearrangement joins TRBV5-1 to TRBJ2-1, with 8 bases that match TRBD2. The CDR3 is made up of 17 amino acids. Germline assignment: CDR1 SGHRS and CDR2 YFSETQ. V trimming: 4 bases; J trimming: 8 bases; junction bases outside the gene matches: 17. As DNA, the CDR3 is TGCGCCAGCAGCCCAATCTCTCCGGGGGGGAGGTCAGATGAGCAGTTCTTC. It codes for CASSPISPGGRSDEQFF.

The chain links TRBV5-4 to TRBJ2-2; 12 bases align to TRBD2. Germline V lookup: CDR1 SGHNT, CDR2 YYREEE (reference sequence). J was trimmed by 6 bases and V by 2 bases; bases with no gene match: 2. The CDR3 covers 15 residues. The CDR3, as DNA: TGTGCCAGCAGCTTCGGACTAGCGGGGTCCGGGGAGCTGTTTTTT. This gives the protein CASSFGLAGSGELFF.

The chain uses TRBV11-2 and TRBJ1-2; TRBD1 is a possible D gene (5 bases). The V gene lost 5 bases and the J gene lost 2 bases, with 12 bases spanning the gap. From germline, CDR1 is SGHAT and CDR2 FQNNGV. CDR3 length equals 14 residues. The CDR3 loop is CASSDPGRNYGYTF. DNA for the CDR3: TGTGCCAGCAGCGACCCGGGACGGAACTATGGCTACACCTTC.

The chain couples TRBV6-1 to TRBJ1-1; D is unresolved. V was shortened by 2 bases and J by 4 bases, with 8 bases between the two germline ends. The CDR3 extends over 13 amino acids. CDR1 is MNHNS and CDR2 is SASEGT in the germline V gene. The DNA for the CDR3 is TGTGCCAGCAGTGAACTGGGTATCACTGAAGCTTTCTTT. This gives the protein CASSELGITEAFF.

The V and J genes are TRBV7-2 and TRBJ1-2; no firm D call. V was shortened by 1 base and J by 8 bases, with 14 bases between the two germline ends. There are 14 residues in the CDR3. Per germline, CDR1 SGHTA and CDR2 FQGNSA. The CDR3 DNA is TGTGCCAGCAGCTTAGTGGCCAGCCTTAAAGGCTACACCTTC. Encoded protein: CASSLVASLKGYTF. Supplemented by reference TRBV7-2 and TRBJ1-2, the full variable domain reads GAGVSQSPSNKVTEKGKDVELRCDPISGHTALYWYRQSLGQGLEFLIYFQGNSAPDKSGLPSDRFSAERTGGSVSTLTIQRTQQEDSAVYLCASSLVASLKGYTFGSGTRLTVV.

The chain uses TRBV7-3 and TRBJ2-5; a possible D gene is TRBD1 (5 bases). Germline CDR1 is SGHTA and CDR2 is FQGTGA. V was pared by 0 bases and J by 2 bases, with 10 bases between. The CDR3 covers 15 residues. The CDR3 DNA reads TGTGCCAGCAGCTTAACGGGGCAGTTACAAGAGACCCAGTACTTC. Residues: CASSLTGQLQETQYF.

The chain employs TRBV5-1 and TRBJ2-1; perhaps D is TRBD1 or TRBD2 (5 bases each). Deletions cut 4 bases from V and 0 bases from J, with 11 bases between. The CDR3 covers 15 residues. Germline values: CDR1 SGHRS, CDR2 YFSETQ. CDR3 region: CASSRDASSYNEQFF. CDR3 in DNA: TGCGCCAGCAGCAGGGACGCCAGCTCCTACAATGAGCAGTTCTTC.

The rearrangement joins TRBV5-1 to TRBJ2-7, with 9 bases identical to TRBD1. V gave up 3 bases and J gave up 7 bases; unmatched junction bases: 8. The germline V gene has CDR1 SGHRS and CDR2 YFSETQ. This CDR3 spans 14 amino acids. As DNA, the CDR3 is TGCGCCAGCAGCTCAACAGGGGGCTCTTTGGAGCAGTACTTC. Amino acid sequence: CASSSTGGSLEQYF.

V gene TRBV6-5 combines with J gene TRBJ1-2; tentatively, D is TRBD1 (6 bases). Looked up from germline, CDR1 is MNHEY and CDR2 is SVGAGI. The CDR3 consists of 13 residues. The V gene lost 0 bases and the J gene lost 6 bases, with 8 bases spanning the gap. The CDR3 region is CASSYSYRDGYTF. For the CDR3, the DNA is TGTGCCAGCAGTTACTCTTACAGGGATGGCTACACCTTC.

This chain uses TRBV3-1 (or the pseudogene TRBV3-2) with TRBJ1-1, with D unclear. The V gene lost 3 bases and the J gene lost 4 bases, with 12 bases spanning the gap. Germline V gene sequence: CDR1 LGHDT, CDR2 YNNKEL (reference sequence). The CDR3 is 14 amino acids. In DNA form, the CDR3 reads TGTGCCAGCAGCCATTCACAGCCCATCACTGAAGCTTTCTTT. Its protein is CASSHSQPITEAFF.

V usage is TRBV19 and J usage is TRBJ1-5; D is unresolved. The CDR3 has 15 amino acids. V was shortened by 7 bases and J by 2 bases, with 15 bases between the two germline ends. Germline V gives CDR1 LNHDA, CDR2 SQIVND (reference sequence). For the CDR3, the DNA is TGTGCCAGTATCCCGAGGTTGGAAGGCAATCAGCCCCAGCATTTT. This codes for CASIPRLEGNQPQHF.

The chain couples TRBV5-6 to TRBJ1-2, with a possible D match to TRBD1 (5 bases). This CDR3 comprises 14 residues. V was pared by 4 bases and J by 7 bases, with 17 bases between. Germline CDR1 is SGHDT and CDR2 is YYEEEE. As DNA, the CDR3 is TGTGCCAGCAGCCTAGATTGGGACGGTGGTGGCTACACCTTC. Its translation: CASSLDWDGGGYTF. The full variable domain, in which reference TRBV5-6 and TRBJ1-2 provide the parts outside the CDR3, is DAGVTQSPTHLIKTRGQQVTLRCSPKSGHDTVSWYQQALGQGPQFIFQYYEEEERQRGNFPDRFSGHQFPNYSSELNVNALLLGDSALYLCASSLDWDGGGYTFGSGTRLTVV.

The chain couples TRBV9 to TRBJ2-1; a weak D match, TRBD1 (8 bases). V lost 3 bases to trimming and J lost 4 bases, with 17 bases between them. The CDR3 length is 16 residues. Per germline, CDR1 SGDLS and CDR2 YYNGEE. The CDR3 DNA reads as TGTGCCAGCAGCGCACAGGGGGGGAGAGTGTACAATGAGCAGTTCTTC. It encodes CASSAQGGRVYNEQFF.

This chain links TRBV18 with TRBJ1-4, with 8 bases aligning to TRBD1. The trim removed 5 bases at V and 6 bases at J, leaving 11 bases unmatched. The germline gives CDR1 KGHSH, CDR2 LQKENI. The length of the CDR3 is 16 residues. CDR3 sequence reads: CASSRQGATLHEKLFF. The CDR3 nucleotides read TGTGCCAGCTCAAGGCAGGGGGCTACTCTCCATGAAAAACTGTTTTTT.

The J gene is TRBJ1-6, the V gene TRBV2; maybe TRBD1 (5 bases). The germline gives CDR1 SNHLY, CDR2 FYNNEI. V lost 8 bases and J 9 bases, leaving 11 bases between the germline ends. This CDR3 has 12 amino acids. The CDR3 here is CASGGGFSPLHF. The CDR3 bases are TGTGCCAGCGGCGGGGGATTTTCACCCCTCCACTTT.

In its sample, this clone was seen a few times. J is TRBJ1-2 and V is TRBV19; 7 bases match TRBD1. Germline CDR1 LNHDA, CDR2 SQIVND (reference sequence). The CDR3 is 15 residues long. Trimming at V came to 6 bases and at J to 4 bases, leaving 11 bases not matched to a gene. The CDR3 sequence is CASSIDRDSPYGYTF. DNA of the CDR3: TGTGCCAGTAGCATCGATCGGGACAGCCCCTATGGCTACACCTTC.

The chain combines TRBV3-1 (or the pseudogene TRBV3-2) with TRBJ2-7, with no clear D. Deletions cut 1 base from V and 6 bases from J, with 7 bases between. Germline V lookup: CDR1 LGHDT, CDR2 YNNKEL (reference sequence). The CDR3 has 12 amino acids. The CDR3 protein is CASSQGGGEQYV. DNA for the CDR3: TGTGCCAGCAGCCAAGGGGGTGGCGAGCAGTACGTC.

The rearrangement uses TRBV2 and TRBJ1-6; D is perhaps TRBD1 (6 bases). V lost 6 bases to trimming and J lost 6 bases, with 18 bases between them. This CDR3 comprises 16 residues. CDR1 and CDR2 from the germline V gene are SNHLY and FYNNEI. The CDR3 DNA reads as TGTGCCAGCAGCACCCGTGGGGGGGCCCTTAATTCACCCCTCCACTTT. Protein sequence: CASSTRGGALNSPLHF.

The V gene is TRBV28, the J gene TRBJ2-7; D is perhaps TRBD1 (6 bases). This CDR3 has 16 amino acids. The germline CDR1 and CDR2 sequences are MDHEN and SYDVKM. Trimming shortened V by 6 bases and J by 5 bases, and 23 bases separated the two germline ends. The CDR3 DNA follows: TGTGCCAGCAGCTCCGGGGCAGGGGCGCTGGGGCACGAGCAGTACTTC. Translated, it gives CASSSGAGALGHEQYF. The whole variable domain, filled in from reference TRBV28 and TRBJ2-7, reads DVKVTQSSRYLVKRTGEKVFLECVQDMDHENMFWYRQDPGLGLRLIYFSYDVKMKEKGDIPEGYSVSREKKERFSLILESASTNQTSMYLCASSSGAGALGHEQYFGPGTRLTVT.

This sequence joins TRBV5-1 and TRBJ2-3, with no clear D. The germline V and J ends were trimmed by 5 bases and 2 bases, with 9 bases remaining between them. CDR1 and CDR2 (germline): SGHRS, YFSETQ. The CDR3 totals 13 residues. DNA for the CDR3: TGCGCCAGCAGTCCCATAACCACAGATACGCAGTATTTT. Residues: CASSPITTDTQYF. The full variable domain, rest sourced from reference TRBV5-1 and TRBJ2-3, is KAGVTQTPRYLIKTRGQQVTLSCSPISGHRSVSWYQQTPGQGLQFLFEYFSETQRNKGNFPGRFSGRQFSNSRSEMNVSTLELGDSALYLCASSPITTDTQYFGPGTRLTVL.

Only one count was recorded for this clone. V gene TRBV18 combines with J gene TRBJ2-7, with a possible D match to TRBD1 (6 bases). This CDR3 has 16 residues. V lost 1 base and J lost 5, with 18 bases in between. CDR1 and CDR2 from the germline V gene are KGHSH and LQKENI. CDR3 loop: CASSPRPGALKDEQYF. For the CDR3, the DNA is TGTGCCAGCTCACCACGTCCAGGGGCCCTTAAGGACGAGCAGTACTTC.

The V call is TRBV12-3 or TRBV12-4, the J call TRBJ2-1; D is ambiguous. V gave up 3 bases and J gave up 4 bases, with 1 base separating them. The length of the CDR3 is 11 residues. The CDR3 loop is CASSFYNEQFF. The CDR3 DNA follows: TGTGCCAGCAGTTTTTACAATGAGCAGTTCTTC.

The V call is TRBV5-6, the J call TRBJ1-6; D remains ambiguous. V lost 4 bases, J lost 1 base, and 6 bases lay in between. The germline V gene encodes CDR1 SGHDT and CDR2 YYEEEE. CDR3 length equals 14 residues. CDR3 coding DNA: TGTGCCAGCAGCCTCCGGTCCTATAATTCACCCCTCCACTTT. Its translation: CASSLRSYNSPLHF.